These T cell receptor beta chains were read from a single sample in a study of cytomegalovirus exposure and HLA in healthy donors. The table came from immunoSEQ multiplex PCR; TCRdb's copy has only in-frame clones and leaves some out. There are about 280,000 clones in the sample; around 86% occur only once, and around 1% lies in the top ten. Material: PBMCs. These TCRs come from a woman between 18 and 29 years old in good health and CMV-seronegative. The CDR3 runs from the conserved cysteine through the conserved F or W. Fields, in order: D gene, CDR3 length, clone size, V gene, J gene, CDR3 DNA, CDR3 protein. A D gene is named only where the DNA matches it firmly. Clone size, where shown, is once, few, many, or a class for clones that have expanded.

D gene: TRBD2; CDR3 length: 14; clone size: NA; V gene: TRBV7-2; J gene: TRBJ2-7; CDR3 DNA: TGTGCCAGCAGCCCTAGCGGGGGGCTTTACGAGCAGTACTTC; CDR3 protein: CASSPSGGLYEQYF
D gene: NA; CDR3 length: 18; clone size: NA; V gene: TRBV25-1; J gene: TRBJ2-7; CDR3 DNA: TGTGCCAGCAGTGAACTTATTAGCGAAGAGGCGCTCTCCTACGAGCAGTACTTC; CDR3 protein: CASSELISEEALSYEQYF
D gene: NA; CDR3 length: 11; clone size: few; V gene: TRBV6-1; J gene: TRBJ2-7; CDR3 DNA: TGTGCCAGCGCAGGATCCTACGAGCAGTACTTC; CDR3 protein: CASAGSYEQYF
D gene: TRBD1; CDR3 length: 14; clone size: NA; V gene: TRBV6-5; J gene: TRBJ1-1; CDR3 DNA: TGTGCCAGCAGTCAGACAGGGATGAACACTGAAGCTTTCTTT; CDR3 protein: CASSQTGMNTEAFF
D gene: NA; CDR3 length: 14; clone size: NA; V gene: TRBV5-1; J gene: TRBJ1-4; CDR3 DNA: TGCGCCAGCAGCCCCGTGCAGGCCAATGAAAAACTGTTTTTT; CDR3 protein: CASSPVQANEKLFF
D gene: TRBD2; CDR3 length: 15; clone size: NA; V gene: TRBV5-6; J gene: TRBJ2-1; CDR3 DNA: TGTGCCAGCAGCTTGGGGGCTAGCGGAAACAATGAGCAGTTCTTC; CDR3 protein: CASSLGASGNNEQFF
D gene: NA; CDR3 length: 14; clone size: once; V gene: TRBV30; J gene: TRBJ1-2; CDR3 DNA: TGTGCCTGTGGGCCAGGAAGCGGCCGATATGGCTACACCTTC; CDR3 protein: CACGPGSGRYGYTF
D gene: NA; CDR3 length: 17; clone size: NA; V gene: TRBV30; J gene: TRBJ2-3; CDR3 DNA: TGTGCCTGGAGTGTAGGAGTACAGAGCGGCGAAGGTGATACGCAGTATTTT; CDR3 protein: CAWSVGVQSGEGDTQYF
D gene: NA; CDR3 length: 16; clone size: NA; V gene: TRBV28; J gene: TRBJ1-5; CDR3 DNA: TGTGCCAGCAGTTTATCAACAGCCTATAGCAATCAGCCCCAGCATTTT; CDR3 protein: CASSLSTAYSNQPQHF
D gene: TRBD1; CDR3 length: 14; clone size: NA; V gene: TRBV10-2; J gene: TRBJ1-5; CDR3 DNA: TGCGCCAGCACCTCCCAGGGGGCGCGACAGCCCCAGCATTTT; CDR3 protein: CASTSQGARQPQHF
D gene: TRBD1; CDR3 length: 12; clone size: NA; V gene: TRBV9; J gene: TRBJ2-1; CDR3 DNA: TGTGCCAGCAGCGACAGGGGAAATGAGCAGTTCTTC; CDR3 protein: CASSDRGNEQFF
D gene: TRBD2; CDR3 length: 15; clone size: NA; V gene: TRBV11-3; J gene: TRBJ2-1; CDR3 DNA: TGTGCCAGCAGCTCCCGACTAGCGGGAAACAATGAGCAGTTCTTC; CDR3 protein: CASSSRLAGNNEQFF
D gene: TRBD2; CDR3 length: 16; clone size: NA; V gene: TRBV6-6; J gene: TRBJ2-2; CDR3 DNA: TGTGCCAGCAGCCAGACTAGCGGGAGGGCCGACGGGGAGCTGTTTTTT; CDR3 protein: CASSQTSGRADGELFF
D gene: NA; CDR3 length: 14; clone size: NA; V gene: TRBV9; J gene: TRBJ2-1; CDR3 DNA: TGTGCCAGCAGCGGCACCGGGACTCTCAATGAGCAGTTCTTC; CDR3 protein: CASSGTGTLNEQFF
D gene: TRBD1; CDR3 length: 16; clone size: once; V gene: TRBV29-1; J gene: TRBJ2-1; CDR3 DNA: TGCAGCGGCCTTAGCCGGGACAGGGGTCAACCCCTTAGGCGGTTCTTC; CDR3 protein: CSGLSRDRGQPLRRFF
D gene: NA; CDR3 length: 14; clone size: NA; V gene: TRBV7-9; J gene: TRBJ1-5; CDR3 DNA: TGTGCCAGCAGCCGAGAGGAGGGAGGTCAGCCCCAGCATTTT; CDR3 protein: CASSREEGGQPQHF
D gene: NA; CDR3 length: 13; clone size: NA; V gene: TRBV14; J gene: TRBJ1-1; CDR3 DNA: TGTGCCACCCGCGAGGGCTTTAACACTGAAGCTTTCTTT; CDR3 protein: CATREGFNTEAFF
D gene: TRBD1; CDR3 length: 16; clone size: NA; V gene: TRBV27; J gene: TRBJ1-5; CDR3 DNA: TGTGCCAGCAGTTTAAAACAGGGGGATAGCAATCAGCCCCAGCATTTT; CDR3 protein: CASSLKQGDSNQPQHF
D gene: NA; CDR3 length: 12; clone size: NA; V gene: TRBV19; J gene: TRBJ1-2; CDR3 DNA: TGTGCCAGTAGGGGAGGGACGGATGGCTACACCTTC; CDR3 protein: CASRGGTDGYTF
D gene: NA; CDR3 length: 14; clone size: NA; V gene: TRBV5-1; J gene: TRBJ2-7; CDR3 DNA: TGCGCCAGCAGCCAGGGACACCTCTCCTACGAGCAGTACTTC; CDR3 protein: CASSQGHLSYEQYF
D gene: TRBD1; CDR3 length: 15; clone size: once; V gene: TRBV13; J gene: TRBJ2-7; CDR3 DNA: TGTGCCAGCAGCCCGGGACAGGGGCCCTCCTACGAGCAGTACTTC; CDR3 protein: CASSPGQGPSYEQYF
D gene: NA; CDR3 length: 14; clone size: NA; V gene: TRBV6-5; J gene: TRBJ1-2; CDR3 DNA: TGTGCCAGCAGTACTAGGTACAGGGATAATGGCTACACCTTC; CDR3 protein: CASSTRYRDNGYTF
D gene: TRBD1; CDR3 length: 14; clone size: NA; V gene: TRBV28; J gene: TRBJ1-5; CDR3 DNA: TGTGCCAGTGACGTACAGGGGCTTAATCAGCCCCAGCATTTT; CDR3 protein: CASDVQGLNQPQHF